This paragraph covers one TCR beta chain sequence. Source study methods: For nucleated cells, counts were estimated from reference gene primer amplification. Clones were sequenced by immunoSEQ multiplex PCR, and TCRdb holds only the in-frame ones, with some missing. D and trimming were read from the DNA, whereas the V and J calls and clone size are those reported in that table. The sample comprises 200,000 to 250,000 clones, roughly 77% of which are singletons, and around 9% rests with the top ten. Germline CDR1 SEHNR, CDR2 FQNEAQ (reference sequence). The CDR3 is 11 amino acids. V trimming: 5 bases; J trimming: 14 bases; junction bases outside the gene matches: 7. These data come from a study of blood T cell repertoires in COVID-19. Study as a whole: From T cells, B-cell-depleted T cells, or PBMCs came the material, which was cDNA or gDNA.

Grouping used clinical history reported by participants in a survey and questionnaire. The material sequenced was PBMCs or T cells enriched from blood (not recorded which). V is TRBV7-9 and J is TRBJ1-2, with 8 bases that match TRBD1. The TCR was taken from a man aged 40-50 years who had recovered from COVID-19. CDR3 in amino acids: CASSPRQGPTF. CDR3 DNA sequence: TGTGCCAGCAGCCCTCGACAGGGGCCGACCTTC.